This T cell receptor beta chain comes out of a study of blood T cell repertoires in COVID-19. Study summary: Samples came from the United States, Italy and Spain, spanning acute and convalescent COVID-19. In each case, the material was cDNA or gDNA derived from T cells, B-cell-depleted T cells, or PBMCs.

CDR1 and CDR2 (germline): SGDLS, YYNGEE. With 3 bases clipped from V and 4 bases from J, the junction kept 11 bases outside the gene matches. The CDR3 length is 17 residues. Original methodology: Nucleated cell counts were estimated from reference gene primer amplification. The method was immunoSEQ multiplex PCR; TCRdb's version includes in-frame clones alone and lacks a portion of them. V, J and clone size are taken as reported in that table, and D and trimming were inferred from the DNA itself. The table lists 110,000 to 150,000 clones, 75% to 85% of them singletons. This TCR was sampled from a man between 60 and 75 years old with acute or convalescent COVID-19. The source material was peripheral blood. The chain employs TRBV9 and TRBJ2-1; 9 bases are a match to TRBD2. As DNA, the CDR3 is TGTGCCAGCAGCGCCGGGACTAGCCCGCGGGGATACAATGAGCAGTTCTTC. It encodes CASSAGTSPRGYNEQFF. The full variable domain, rest sourced from reference TRBV9 and TRBJ2-1, is DSGVTQTPKHLITATGQRVTLRCSPRSGDLSVYWYQQSLDQGLQFLIQYYNGEERAKGNILERFSAQQFPDLHSELNLSSLELGDSALYFCASSAGTSPRGYNEQFFGPGTRLTVL.